This T cell receptor (beta chain) was observed in a study of T-cell reconstitution after alpha-beta-depleted transplantation in children. General study findings and limits: The high TCRbeta diversity at day 60 in some patients came from surviving recipient T cells and thymic progenitors. When one year had passed after transplant, most T-cell counts and diversity came from newly produced T cells. Alpha-beta T cells present about two months after transplant were reported to originate from several hundred expanded graft clones.

TCRbeta library construction was performed incorporating unique molecular identifiers. Using its own MiXCR run on the PCR reads, TCRdb lists one record per CDR3 protein. The sample shows a few hundred thousand distinct CDR3 sequences, approximately 13% of them seen only once. The CDR3 sequence is 19 residues long. The ends lost 4 bases at V and 1 base at J; junction bases unmatched: 13. Germline V lookup: CDR1 SGHRS, CDR2 YFSETQ. Comments on this clonotype: The antigen remains unidentified.

The chain employs TRBV5-1 and TRBJ2-1, with 11 bases fitting TRBD2. This material consisted of PBMCs, mostly from graft donor cells, taken 360 days after TCRalphabeta/CD19-depleted stem cell transplant. This receptor was taken from a male patient between 10 and 17 years old who had a stem cell transplant for acute myeloid leukemia, so the T cells may come from the graft donor. The CDR3 DNA reads as TGCGCCAGCAGCGGGTCAGTAGCGGGAGGGCCTTTATCCTACAATGAGCAGTTCTTC. This gives the protein CASSGSVAGGPLSYNEQFF.